Listed here are 32 T cell receptor beta chains from one sample, sequenced in a study of cytotoxic CD8 clonotypes in ibrutinib-treated CLL. This table comes from immunoSEQ multiplex PCR, and its TCRdb copy is limited to in-frame clones, with some not included. This sample has almost 85,000 clones, with about 82% found just once. Source: PBMCs, taken before ibrutinib treatment. These receptors were obtained from a human donor with chronic lymphocytic leukemia.

This clone is termed medium-sized. V usage is TRBV4-3 and J usage is TRBJ2-2; 12 nucleotides align to TRBD2. This CDR3 has 18 residues. Looked up from germline, CDR1 is LGHNA and CDR2 is YSLEER. After removal of 2 bases from V and 7 bases from J, the junction contained 11 bases not matched to a gene. CDR3 nucleotide sequence: TGCGCCAGCAGCCAACCCCCTGCACTAGCGGGAGGATTCGGGGAGCTGTTTTTT. It translates to CASSQPPALAGGFGELFF.

This sequence joins TRBV6-5 and TRBJ2-7, with 8 bases that match TRBD1. Germline V lookup: CDR1 MNHEY, CDR2 SVGAGI. J lost 2 bases, V lost 4 bases, and 7 bases had no gene match. The CDR3 sequence is 15 residues long. Here the CDR3 reads CASSWAGQGTYEQYF. The CDR3 region has the DNA TGTGCCAGCAGTTGGGCAGGACAGGGAACCTACGAGCAGTACTTC.

This sequence joins TRBV9 and TRBJ1-1; TRBD1 is a possible D gene (6 bases). CDR1 and CDR2 from the germline V gene are SGDLS and YYNGEE. There are 16 residues in the CDR3. Trimming took off 5 bases at V and 8 bases at J, with 25 bases between the two ends. CDR3 residues: CASSNKGGIQVTEAFF. DNA for the CDR3: TGTGCCAGCAGTAACAAGGGGGGGATACAGGTCACGGAAGCTTTCTTT.

The gene calls are TRBV28 and TRBJ2-7, with 8 bases lining up with TRBD1. Germline CDR1 reads MDHEN; CDR2 reads SYDVKM. V shed 3 bases and J 5 bases; nucleotides not matched to a gene: 15. There are 17 residues in the CDR3. The CDR3, as DNA: TGTGCCAGCAGTTTTTTTCTGACTGACAGGGGACATAACGAGCAGTACTTC. Its protein product is CASSFFLTDRGHNEQYF.

This chain uses TRBV2 with TRBJ1-4, with TRBD1 as a possible D gene (5 bases). This CDR3 is 14 amino acids long. Trimming took off 2 bases at V and 7 bases at J, with 11 bases between the two ends. Germline V gives CDR1 SNHLY, CDR2 FYNNEI. In DNA, the CDR3 is TGTGCCAGCAGTGAACGGGGCCGCGCTGAAAAACTGTTTTTT. Its protein is CASSERGRAEKLFF.

V gene TRBV7-8 combines with J gene TRBJ1-2; weak D call: TRBD1 (5 bases). Trimming pared 4 bases from V and 8 bases from J, leaving 11 bases between. This CDR3 spans 12 amino acids. Germline CDR1 is SGHVS and CDR2 is FQNEAQ. This CDR3 reads CASSSGPSGYTF. For the CDR3, the DNA is TGTGCCAGCAGCTCGGGACCATCGGGCTACACCTTC.

The genes are TRBV6-5 and TRBJ1-5; TRBD1 aligns across 8 bases. The ends lost 5 bases at V and 6 bases at J; junction bases unmatched: 9. There are 15 residues in the CDR3. The germline CDR1 and CDR2 sequences are MNHEY and SVGAGI. CDR3 sequence reads: CASSRAQGAPQPQHF. CDR3 DNA: TGTGCCAGCAGTCGAGCCCAGGGGGCTCCTCAGCCCCAGCATTTT.

This clone showed up just a few times. The chain employs TRBV19 and TRBJ1-2; weak D call: TRBD1 (6 bases). Germline assignment: CDR1 LNHDA and CDR2 SQIVND (reference sequence). The V end was cut by 5 bases, the J end by 4 bases, with 11 bases between. There are 13 residues in the CDR3. CDR3: CASSVGGGYGYTF. The DNA of the CDR3 is TGTGCCAGTAGTGTAGGGGGAGGCTATGGCTACACCTTC. The whole variable domain, filled in from reference TRBV19 and TRBJ1-2, reads DGGITQSPKYLFRKEGQNVTLSCEQNLNHDAMYWYRQDPGQGLRLIYYSQIVNDFQKGDIAEGYSVSREKKESFPLTVTSAQKNPTAFYLCASSVGGGYGYTFGSGTRLTVV.

V is TRBV29-1 and J is TRBJ2-1, with 8 positions matching TRBD1. Trimming took 4 bases from V and 8 from J; bases not matched to a gene: 10. This CDR3 spans 14 amino acids. CDR1 SQVTM and CDR2 ANQGSEA come from the germline V gene. CDR3 DNA: TGCAGCGTTGCTATCAGGGGGCTTAGGGATGAGCAGTTCTTC. The encoded protein is CSVAIRGLRDEQFF.

The chain joins TRBV10-3 to TRBJ2-3, with TRBD2 matching over 9 bases. Trimming at V came to 9 bases and at J to 2 bases, leaving 9 bases not matched to a gene. Germline V gene data show CDR1 as ENHRY and CDR2 as SYGVKD. The CDR3 consists of 15 residues. The CDR3: CAITSAGGVTDTQYF. CDR3 nucleotide sequence: TGTGCCATTACTTCGGCGGGAGGGGTCACAGATACGCAGTATTTT.

The V call is TRBV6-6, the J call TRBJ2-2, with TRBD2 matching over 7 bases. The J segment lost 6 bases and the V segment lost 8 bases, leaving 9 bases of the junction unmatched. The CDR3 sequence is 14 residues long. Germline-derived CDR1 and CDR2 are MNHNY and SVGAGI (reference sequence). The CDR3 DNA reads as TGTGCCAGCTGCGCGGGAGCTCCGCCCGGGGAGCTGTTTTTT. Amino acid sequence: CASCAGAPPGELFF.

This chain joins TRBV5-4 and TRBJ1-1, with 7 bases matching TRBD1. The J segment lost 1 base and the V segment lost 5 bases, leaving 8 bases of the junction unmatched. Germline lookup yields CDR1 SGHNT and CDR2 YYREEE (reference sequence). The CDR3 contains 15 residues. As DNA, the CDR3 is TGTGCCAGCAGATGGGAGGGGGCGCCGAACACTGAAGCTTTCTTT. Translating it yields CASRWEGAPNTEAFF.

This chain links TRBV15 with TRBJ2-7; TRBD2 aligns across 13 bases. This CDR3 comprises 16 residues. The V gene end was trimmed by 1 base and the J gene end by 5 bases; junction bases not matched to a gene: 5. The germline CDR1 and CDR2 sequences are LNHNV and YYDKDF (reference sequence). The CDR3 spells CATSRAGTSGIHEQYF. The CDR3 DNA is TGTGCCACCAGCAGAGCAGGGACTAGCGGGATCCACGAGCAGTACTTC. Using reference TRBV15 and TRBJ2-7 for the parts outside the CDR3, the full variable domain is DAMVIQNPRYQVTQFGKPVTLSCSQTLNHNVMYWYQQKSSQAPKLLFHYYDKDFNNEADTPDNFQSRRPNTSFCFLDIRSPGLGDTAMYLCATSRAGTSGIHEQYFGPGTRLTVT.

This sequence joins TRBV19 and TRBJ2-5, with D tentatively TRBD2 (5 bases). Trimming removed 4 bases from V and 5 bases from J, with 5 bases in between. This CDR3 spans 11 amino acids. Germline V gene lookup returns CDR1 LNHDA and CDR2 SQIVND (reference sequence). The CDR3, as DNA: TGTGCCAGTAGTACGGGGGAGACCCAGTACTTC. Its translation is CASSTGETQYF. The variable domain in full, completed from reference TRBV19 and TRBJ2-5, reads DGGITQSPKYLFRKEGQNVTLSCEQNLNHDAMYWYRQDPGQGLRLIYYSQIVNDFQKGDIAEGYSVSREKKESFPLTVTSAQKNPTAFYLCASSTGETQYFGPGTRLLVL.

The V gene is TRBV21-1, the J gene TRBJ2-7; the table's D call TRBD1 went unverified against the DNA. TRBV21-1 is classified as a pseudogene. This CDR3 contains 16 residues. The CDR3 loop is CASSRIGTGRTYEQYF. In DNA, the CDR3 is TGTGCCAGCAGCCGAATCGGGACAGGGAGGACCTACGAGCAGTACTTC.

This clone has just a few counts. J is TRBJ1-2 and V is TRBV30; D possibly corresponds to TRBD1 (6 bases). This CDR3 is built from 13 residues. Trimming pared 4 bases from V and 4 bases from J, leaving 13 bases between. Germline CDR1 GTSNPN, CDR2 SVGIG (reference sequence). The chain's CDR3 is CAWNGQQSYGYTF. In DNA form, the CDR3 reads TGTGCCTGGAATGGACAGCAGAGCTATGGCTACACCTTC.

The chain employs TRBV9 and TRBJ2-3, with 7 bases matching TRBD1. V lost 0 bases, J lost 4 bases, and 5 bases stayed unmatched. Germline CDR1 is SGDLS and CDR2 is YYNGEE. This CDR3 contains 15 residues. CDR3 residues: CASSVATGEADTQYF. The DNA of the CDR3 is TGTGCCAGCAGCGTAGCCACAGGGGAAGCAGATACGCAGTATTTT. Looking up the rest from reference TRBV9 and TRBJ2-3 gives the full variable domain: DSGVTQTPKHLITATGQRVTLRCSPRSGDLSVYWYQQSLDQGLQFLIQYYNGEERAKGNILERFSAQQFPDLHSELNLSSLELGDSALYFCASSVATGEADTQYFGPGTRLTVL.

The chain combines TRBV9 with TRBJ1-1; possibly TRBD1 for D (6 bases). The CDR3 length is 14 residues. Trimming took 4 bases from V and 7 from J, leaving 17 bases between them. Germline values: CDR1 SGDLS, CDR2 YYNGEE. The CDR3: CASSRLGGANEAFF. The CDR3 DNA sequence: TGTGCCAGCAGCCGTCTTGGGGGCGCGAATGAAGCTTTCTTT.

The chain is built from TRBV19 and TRBJ2-1; weak D call: TRBD1 (5 bases). This CDR3 contains 14 residues. Trimming cost V 5 bases and J 2 bases, with 10 bases left between them. CDR1 LNHDA and CDR2 SQIVND come from the germline V gene (reference sequence). The CDR3 DNA follows: TGTGCCAGTAGTTACAGGACGGCCTACAATGAGCAGTTCTTC. It encodes CASSYRTAYNEQFF. Combining the CDR3 with reference TRBV19 and TRBJ2-1 gives the whole variable domain DGGITQSPKYLFRKEGQNVTLSCEQNLNHDAMYWYRQDPGQGLRLIYYSQIVNDFQKGDIAEGYSVSREKKESFPLTVTSAQKNPTAFYLCASSYRTAYNEQFFGPGTRLTVL.

The chain combines TRBV11-2 with TRBJ2-2; 7 nucleotides align to TRBD2. Germline V lookup: CDR1 SGHAT, CDR2 FQNNGV. This CDR3 has 17 amino acids. The ends lost 2 bases at V and 6 bases at J; junction bases unmatched: 12. The DNA of the CDR3 is TGTGCCAGCAGCTTATATGGGCGGGAGAGGGGCGCCGGGGAGCTGTTTTTT. It yields the protein CASSLYGRERGAGELFF.

The chain combines TRBV9 with TRBJ2-1, with 9 bases identical to TRBD2. This CDR3 comprises 16 residues. The V gene's germline CDR1 is SGDLS and CDR2 YYNGEE. J gave up 9 bases and V 0 bases, and 10 bases lay outside the gene matches. This chain's CDR3 is CASSVEASGMGGEQFF. Here the CDR3 DNA reads TGTGCCAGCAGCGTAGAGGCTAGCGGGATGGGAGGTGAGCAGTTCTTC.

This clone was recorded a few times. The rearrangement joins TRBV30 to TRBJ1-2, with D perhaps matching TRBD1 (5 bases). Trimming pared 0 bases from V and 2 bases from J, leaving 10 bases between. CDR1 and CDR2 from the germline V gene are GTSNPN and SVGIG (reference sequence). This CDR3 contains 14 residues. As DNA, the CDR3 is TGTGCCTGGAGTGTATATCGACAGAACTATGGCTACACCTTC. Protein product: CAWSVYRQNYGYTF.

The V and J genes are TRBV23-1 and TRBJ2-1, with unresolved D. TRBV23-1 falls under the ORF class, with uncertain function. The V and J ends lost 1 base and 0 bases respectively, with 16 bases between them. This CDR3 spans 18 amino acids. CDR3 DNA: TGCGCCAGCAGTCAATGGATGCCGCGCGGTAGCTCCTACAATGAGCAGTTCTTC. Its protein product is CASSQWMPRGSSYNEQFF.

The chain has TRBV2 and TRBJ1-4, with a possible D match to TRBD1 (5 bases). Trimming shortened V by 3 bases and J by 11 bases, and 10 bases separated the two germline ends. The CDR3 covers 12 residues. Looked up from germline, CDR1 is SNHLY and CDR2 is FYNNEI. The CDR3 region has the DNA TGTGCCAGCAGTGAGGGGGGTGAGAAACTGTTTTTT. This translates into CASSEGGEKLFF.

The J gene is TRBJ1-5, the V gene TRBV27; TRBD1 might be the D (5 bases). Trimming stripped 5 bases from V and 9 bases from J, with 17 bases between. The CDR3 loop spans 14 amino acids. CDR1 and CDR2 (germline): MNHEY, SMNVEV (reference sequence). The CDR3 DNA sequence: TGTGCCAGCAGTCCCCAGGGCTCGGTTTTGCCCCAGCATTTT. It specifies CASSPQGSVLPQHF.

The rearrangement uses TRBV29-1 and TRBJ1-2; 9 nucleotides match TRBD1. CDR1 is SQVTM, CDR2 ANQGSEA, per germline. This CDR3 contains 15 residues. V trimming: 3 bases; J trimming: 4 bases; junction bases outside the gene matches: 9. CDR3 sequence reads: CSVDPGTGIAYGYTF. CDR3 sequence (DNA): TGCAGCGTTGACCCCGGGACAGGGATCGCCTATGGCTACACCTTC. The full variable domain, in which reference TRBV29-1 and TRBJ1-2 provide the parts outside the CDR3, is SAVISQKPSRDICQRGTSLTIQCQVDSQVTMMFWYRQQPGQSLTLIATANQGSEATYESGFVIDKFPISRPNLTFSTLTVSNMSPEDSSIYLCSVDPGTGIAYGYTFGSGTRLTVV.

In this sample, this clone turned up a few times. This rearrangement joins TRBV4-1 to TRBJ2-2, with D possibly matching TRBD2 (6 bases). This CDR3 has 16 residues. The V end lost 3 bases, the J end lost 5 bases, and 16 bases lay between the germline ends. The V gene's germline CDR1 is MGHRA and CDR2 YSYEKL. The CDR3 sequence: CASSQVTSRRTGELFF. The DNA for the CDR3 is TGCGCCAGCAGCCAGGTTACTAGCAGGAGGACCGGGGAGCTGTTTTTT.

The chain has TRBV25-1 and TRBJ2-2; D is perhaps TRBD2 (6 bases). CDR3 length: 15 amino acids. Germline CDR1 reads MGHDK; CDR2 reads SYGVNS. V was pared by 3 bases and J by 5 bases, with 13 bases between. The CDR3 loop reads CASSDSEGLTGELFF. The CDR3 region has the DNA TGTGCCAGCAGTGATTCGGAGGGGCTAACCGGGGAGCTGTTTTTT.

The chain links TRBV13 to TRBJ2-3, with TRBD1 identical over 7 bases. CDR3 length: 13 amino acids. Unmatched junction bases numbered 5, after V lost 5 bases and J lost 6 bases. Germline V gene sequence: CDR1 PRHDT, CDR2 FYEKMQ (reference sequence). The CDR3 region has the DNA TGTGCCAGCAGCCGACAGGGTCTGGATACGCAGTATTTT. Its protein product is CASSRQGLDTQYF. Variable domain in full (rest from reference TRBV13 and TRBJ2-3): AAGVIQSPRHLIKEKRETATLKCYPIPRHDTVYWYQQGPGQDPQFLISFYEKMQSDKGSIPDRFSAQQFSDYHSELNMSSLELGDSALYFCASSRQGLDTQYFGPGTRLTVL.

The chain combines TRBV6-1 with TRBJ1-1, with 7 bases aligning to TRBD1. The ends lost 6 bases at V and 1 base at J; junction bases unmatched: 5. Germline loops: CDR1 MNHNS, CDR2 SASEGT. The CDR3 loop spans 14 amino acids. This CDR3 reads CASRQNRGNTEAFF. Here the CDR3 DNA reads TGTGCCAGCAGGCAAAACAGGGGGAACACTGAAGCTTTCTTT.

The J gene is TRBJ1-5, the V gene TRBV19, with a tentative D call TRBD1 (5 bases). The CDR3 contains 16 residues. Between the trimmed V and J ends, which lost 8 bases and 6 bases, there was a span of 23 bases. Germline V gene data show CDR1 as LNHDA and CDR2 as SQIVND (reference sequence). The CDR3 coding sequence is TGTGCCAGTGGGCCAGGGCAGACCGGGGCCCTTCAGCCCCAGCATTTT. Residues: CASGPGQTGALQPQHF.

The rearrangement links TRBV19 to TRBJ2-5, with TRBD2 as a possible D gene (5 bases). V was clipped by 2 bases and J by 2 bases, with 18 bases between them. There are 17 residues in the CDR3. The germline V gene has CDR1 LNHDA and CDR2 SQIVND (reference sequence). The CDR3 loop is CASSITSFAGGQETQYF. The CDR3 DNA is TGTGCCAGTAGTATAACTAGTTTTGCAGGCGGACAAGAGACCCAGTACTTC.